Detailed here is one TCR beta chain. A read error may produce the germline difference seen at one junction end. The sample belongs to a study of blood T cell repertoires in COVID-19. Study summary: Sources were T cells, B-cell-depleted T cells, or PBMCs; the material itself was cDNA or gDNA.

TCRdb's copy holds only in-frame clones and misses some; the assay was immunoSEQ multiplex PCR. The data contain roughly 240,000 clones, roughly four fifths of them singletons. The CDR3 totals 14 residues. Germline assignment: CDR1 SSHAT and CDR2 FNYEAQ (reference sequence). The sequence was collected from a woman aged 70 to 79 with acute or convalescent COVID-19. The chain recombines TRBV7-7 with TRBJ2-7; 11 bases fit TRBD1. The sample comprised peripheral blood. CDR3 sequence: CASSLGQGAYEQYF. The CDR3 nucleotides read TGTGCTAGCAGCTTGGGACAGGGGGCCTACGAGCAGTACTTC.